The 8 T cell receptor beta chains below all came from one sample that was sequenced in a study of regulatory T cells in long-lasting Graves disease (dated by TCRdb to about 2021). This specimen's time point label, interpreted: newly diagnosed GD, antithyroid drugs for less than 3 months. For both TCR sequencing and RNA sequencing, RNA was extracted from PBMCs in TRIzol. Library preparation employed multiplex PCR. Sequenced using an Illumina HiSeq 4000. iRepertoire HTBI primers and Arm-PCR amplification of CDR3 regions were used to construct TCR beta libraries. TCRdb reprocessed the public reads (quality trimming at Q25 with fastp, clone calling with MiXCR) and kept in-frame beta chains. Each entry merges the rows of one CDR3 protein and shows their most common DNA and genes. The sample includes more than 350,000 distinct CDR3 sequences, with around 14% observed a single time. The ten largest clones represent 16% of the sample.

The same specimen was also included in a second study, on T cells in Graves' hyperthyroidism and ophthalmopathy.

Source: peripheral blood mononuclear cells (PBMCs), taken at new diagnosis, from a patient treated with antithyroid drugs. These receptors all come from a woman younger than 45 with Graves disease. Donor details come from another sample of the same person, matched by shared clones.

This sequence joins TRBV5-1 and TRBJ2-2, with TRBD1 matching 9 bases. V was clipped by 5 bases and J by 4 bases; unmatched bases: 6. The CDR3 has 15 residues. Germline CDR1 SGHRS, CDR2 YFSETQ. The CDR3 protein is CASRPGQGSTGELFF. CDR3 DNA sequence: TGCGCCAGCAGACCGGGACAGGGATCCACCGGGGAGCTGTTTTTT.

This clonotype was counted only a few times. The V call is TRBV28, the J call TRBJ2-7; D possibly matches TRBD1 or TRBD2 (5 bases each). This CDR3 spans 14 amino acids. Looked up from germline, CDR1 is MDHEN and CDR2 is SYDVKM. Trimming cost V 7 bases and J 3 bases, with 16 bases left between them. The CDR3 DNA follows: TGTGCCAGCACCCCTCCGGGACGGTTCTACGAGCAGTACTTC. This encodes CASTPPGRFYEQYF.

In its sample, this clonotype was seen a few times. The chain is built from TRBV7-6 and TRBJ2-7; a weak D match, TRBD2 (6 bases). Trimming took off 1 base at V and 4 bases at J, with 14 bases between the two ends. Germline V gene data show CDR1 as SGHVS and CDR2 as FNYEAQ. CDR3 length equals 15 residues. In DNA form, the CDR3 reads TGTGCCAGCAGCTTAGGGCAGGGAGGCTATTACGAGCAGTACTTC. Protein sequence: CASSLGQGGYYEQYF.

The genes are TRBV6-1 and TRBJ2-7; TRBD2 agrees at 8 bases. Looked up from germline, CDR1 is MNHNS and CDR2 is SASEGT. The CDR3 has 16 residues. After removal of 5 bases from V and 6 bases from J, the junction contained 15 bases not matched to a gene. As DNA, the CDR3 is TGTGCCAGCAGTCCGGGTTTTAGCGGGATAGTACTCGAGCAGTACTTC. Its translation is CASSPGFSGIVLEQYF.

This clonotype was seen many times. CDR3 bases: TGTGCCAGCACTGAAGGCGGGAGGGCCAATGAGCAGTTCTTC. Its translation: CASTEGGRANEQFF. The chain carries TRBV28 and TRBJ2-1, with 9 bases identical to TRBD2. The CDR3 consists of 14 residues. Germline V gene lookup returns CDR1 MDHEN and CDR2 SYDVKM. Germline trimming cut 7 bases from V and 6 bases from J; bases unmatched to any gene: 7.

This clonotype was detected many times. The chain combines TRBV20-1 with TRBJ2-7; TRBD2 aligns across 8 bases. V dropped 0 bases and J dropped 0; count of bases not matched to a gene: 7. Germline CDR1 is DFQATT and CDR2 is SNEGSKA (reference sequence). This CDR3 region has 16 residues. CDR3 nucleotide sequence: TGCAGTGCTAGAGACGCTACTAGCGGCGACTCCTACGAGCAGTACTTC. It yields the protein CSARDATSGDSYEQYF.

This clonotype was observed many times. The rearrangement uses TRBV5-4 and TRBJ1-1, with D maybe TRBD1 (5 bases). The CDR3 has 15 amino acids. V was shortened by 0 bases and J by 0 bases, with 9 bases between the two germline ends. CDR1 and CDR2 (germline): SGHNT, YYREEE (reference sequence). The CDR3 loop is CASSLDRSMNTEAFF. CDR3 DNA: TGTGCCAGCAGCTTGGACAGGTCAATGAACACTGAAGCTTTCTTT.

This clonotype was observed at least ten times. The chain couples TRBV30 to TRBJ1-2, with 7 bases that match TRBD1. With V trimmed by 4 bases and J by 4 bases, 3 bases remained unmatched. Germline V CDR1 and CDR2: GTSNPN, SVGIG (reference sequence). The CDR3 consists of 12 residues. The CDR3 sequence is CAWTPGGYGYTF. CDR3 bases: TGTGCCTGGACTCCAGGGGGCTATGGCTACACCTTC.